This TCR beta chain comes out of a study of blood T cell repertoires in COVID-19. Across the whole study: From T cells, B-cell-depleted T cells, or PBMCs came the material, which was cDNA or gDNA.

Sequencing used immunoSEQ multiplex PCR; TCRdb keeps in-frame clones, though not all of them. The table lists roughly 200,000 clones, 70% to 90% of them singletons. V was trimmed by 8 bases and J by 7 bases, leaving 15 bases between them. Germline-derived CDR1 and CDR2 are MGHRA and YSYEKL. This CDR3 is built from 14 residues. This clone was seen a few times. Sequenced material: peripheral blood. The sequence came from a woman aged 18 to 35 who had recovered from COVID-19. This chain joins TRBV4-1 and TRBJ1-6; no clear D. The chain's CDR3 is CASRTGIRNSPLHF. CDR3 in DNA: TGCGCCAGCCGTACGGGGATCAGGAATTCACCCCTCCACTTT.